The sequence of this T cell receptor (beta chain) was determined in a study of T cells after yellow fever vaccination. A single record per CDR3 protein comes from TCRdb applying MiXCR to the 5' RACE reads. The sample has about 320,000 distinct CDR3 sequences, 6.8% seen once. The length of the CDR3 is 17 residues. V gave up 4 bases and J gave up 3 bases, with 18 bases separating them. Germline loops: CDR1 SGHAT, CDR2 FQNNGV. The genes are TRBV11-2 and TRBJ2-2; D might be TRBD1 or TRBD2, each matching 5 bases. Specimen: PBMCs, collected 45 days after the first yellow fever vaccination. The clonotype was recovered from a man between 18 and 29 years old who received the YFV17D yellow fever vaccine. The CDR3 here is CASSSDRVQGHTGELFF. The CDR3 DNA reads as TGTGCCAGCAGCTCAGATCGAGTTCAGGGACACACCGGGGAGCTGTTTTTT.